These 9 T cell receptor beta chains originate from one sample sequenced in a study of blood T cell repertoires in COVID-19. Repertoires were generated with immunoSEQ multiplex PCR, while TCRdb's copy carries only in-frame clones and drops some. This table holds around 320,000 clones, around nine tenths found once. The sequenced material came from peripheral blood. The receptors come from a young woman with COVID-19, enrolled during active disease.

This clone came up a few times. The gene calls are TRBV5-4 and TRBJ2-7; 7 bases match TRBD2. The CDR3 spans 16 residues. Germline V CDR1 and CDR2: SGHNT, YYREEE (reference sequence). V shed 1 base and J 3 bases; nucleotides not matched to a gene: 10. The CDR3 is CASSLMFSGRDYEQYF. The CDR3 DNA reads TGTGCCAGCAGCTTGATGTTCTCGGGGAGGGACTACGAGCAGTACTTC. Drawing the rest from reference TRBV5-4 and TRBJ2-7, the complete variable domain is ETGVTQSPTHLIKTRGQQVTLRCSSQSGHNTVSWYQQALGQGPQFIFQYYREEENGRGNFPPRFSGLQFPNYSSELNVNALELDDSALYLCASSLMFSGRDYEQYFGPGTRLTVT.

The chain is built from TRBV19 and TRBJ1-1; D perhaps matches TRBD1 (6 bases). The V and J ends lost 4 bases and 5 bases respectively, with 20 bases between them. The CDR3 runs 16 residues. Germline values: CDR1 LNHDA, CDR2 SQIVND (reference sequence). The CDR3, as DNA: TGTGCCAGTAGTAGACCCCCGCAGGGGAGAAGGACTGAAGCTTTCTTT. This encodes CASSRPPQGRRTEAFF.

The chain recombines TRBV11-2 with TRBJ1-5; D perhaps matches TRBD1 (5 bases). Trimming cost V 4 bases and J 6 bases, with 10 bases left between them. This CDR3 contains 13 residues. Per germline, CDR1 SGHAT and CDR2 FQNNGV. Here the CDR3 DNA reads TGTGCCAGCAGCTGGGGGGTGGGTCAGCCCCAGCATTTT. It specifies CASSWGVGQPQHF.

The J gene is TRBJ2-7, the V gene TRBV5-1, with D tentatively TRBD2 (7 bases). CDR3 size: 14 residues. V lost 7 bases and J 4 bases, leaving 18 bases between the germline ends. Germline V gives CDR1 SGHRS, CDR2 YFSETQ. The CDR3 bases are TGCGCCAGCGGGGGGGGCCCGGAGACTTACGAGCAGTACTTC. This codes for CASGGGPETYEQYF.

This chain uses TRBV18 with TRBJ1-1; TRBD1 is a possible D gene (5 bases). Trimming removed 3 bases from V and 1 base from J, with 9 bases in between. This CDR3 is 14 amino acids long. The germline V gene encodes CDR1 KGHSH and CDR2 LQKENI. The CDR3 here is CASSPGLTNTEAFF. In DNA form, the CDR3 reads TGTGCCAGCTCACCGGGACTTACGAACACTGAAGCTTTCTTT.

In the case of this clone: A read error may produce the germline difference seen at one junction end. The chain recombines TRBV19 with TRBJ2-1, with a weak D call TRBD2 (5 bases). The CDR3 runs 12 residues. Germline CDR1 LNHDA, CDR2 SQIVND (reference sequence). For the CDR3, the DNA is TGTGCCAGTAGCATAGGAGGAAATGAGCAGTTCTTC. Amino acids: CASSIGGNEQFF.

In this sample, this clone turned up once. This chain joins TRBV5-1 and TRBJ1-1; 11 bases match TRBD1. This CDR3 spans 14 amino acids. V lost 3 bases and J lost 3; bases outside the gene matches: 1. Germline V gene lookup returns CDR1 SGHRS and CDR2 YFSETQ. Here the CDR3 reads CASSSGQGDTEAFF. The CDR3 coding sequence is TGCGCCAGCAGCTCGGGACAGGGGGACACTGAAGCTTTCTTT.

V and J are TRBV25-1 and TRBJ2-5; TRBD1 matches at 11 bases. The germline gives CDR1 MGHDK, CDR2 SYGVNS. The CDR3 has 17 residues. Germline trimming cut 6 bases from V and 4 bases from J; bases unmatched to any gene: 13. The CDR3 nucleotides read TGTGCCAGCAGGGAAAGGACAGGGGGCGTCTCTGGAGAGACCCAGTACTTC. This translates into CASRERTGGVSGETQYF.

The gene calls are TRBV5-1 and TRBJ2-7; 7 nucleotides agree with TRBD1. Germline CDR1 reads SGHRS; CDR2 reads YFSETQ. This CDR3 region has 16 residues. Unmatched junction bases numbered 10, after V lost 0 bases and J lost 4 bases. This CDR3 reads CASSLEPRGGRYEQYF. CDR3 in DNA: TGCGCCAGCAGCTTGGAACCACGAGGGGGCCGGTACGAGCAGTACTTC.